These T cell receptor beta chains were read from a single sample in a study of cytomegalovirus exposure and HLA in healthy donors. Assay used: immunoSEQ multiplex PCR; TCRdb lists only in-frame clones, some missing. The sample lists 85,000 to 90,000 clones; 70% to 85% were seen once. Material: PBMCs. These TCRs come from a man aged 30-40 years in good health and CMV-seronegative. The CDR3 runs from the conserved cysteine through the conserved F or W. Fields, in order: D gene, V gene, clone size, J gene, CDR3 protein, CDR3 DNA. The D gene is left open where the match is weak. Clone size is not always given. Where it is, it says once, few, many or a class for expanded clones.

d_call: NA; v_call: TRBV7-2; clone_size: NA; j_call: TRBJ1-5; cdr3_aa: CASSAGTSNQPQHF; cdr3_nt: TGTGCCAGCAGCGCCGGGACATCGAATCAGCCCCAGCATTTT
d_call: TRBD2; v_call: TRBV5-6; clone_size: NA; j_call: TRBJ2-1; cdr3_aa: CASTAPGSGGKSSYNEQFF; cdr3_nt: TGTGCCAGCACCGCCCCTGGTAGCGGGGGAAAGAGCTCCTACAATGAGCAGTTCTTC
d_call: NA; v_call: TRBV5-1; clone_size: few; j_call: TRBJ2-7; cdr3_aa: CASSFIVRDEQYF; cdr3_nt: TGCGCCAGCAGCTTTATTGTACGGGACGAGCAGTACTTC
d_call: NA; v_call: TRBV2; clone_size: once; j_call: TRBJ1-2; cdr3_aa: CASSGDNSDGYTF; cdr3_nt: TGTGCCAGCAGTGGGGACAATTCGGATGGCTACACCTTC
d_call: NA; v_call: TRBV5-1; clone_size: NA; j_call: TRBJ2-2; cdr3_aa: CASSLYTGFTGELFF; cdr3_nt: TGCGCCAGCAGCTTATACACAGGTTTCACCGGGGAGCTGTTTTTT
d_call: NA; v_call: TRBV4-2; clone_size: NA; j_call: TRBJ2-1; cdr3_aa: CASSQVATNNEQFF; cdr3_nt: TGTGCCAGCAGCCAAGTGGCTACTAACAATGAGCAGTTCTTC
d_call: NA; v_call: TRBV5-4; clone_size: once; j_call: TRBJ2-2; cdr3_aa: CASSLPGTQNTGELFF; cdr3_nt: TGTGCCAGCAGCTTACCCGGGACACAGAACACCGGGGAGCTGTTTTTT
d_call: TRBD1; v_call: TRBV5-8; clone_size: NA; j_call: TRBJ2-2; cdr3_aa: CASSLGQVKSGELFF; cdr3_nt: TGTGCCAGCAGTTTGGGACAGGTGAAGTCCGGGGAGCTGTTTTTT
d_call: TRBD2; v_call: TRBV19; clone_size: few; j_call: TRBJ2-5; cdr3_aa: CASSARTSGGTLETQYF; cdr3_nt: TGTGCCAGTAGTGCCCGGACTAGCGGGGGGACCCTGGAGACCCAGTACTTC
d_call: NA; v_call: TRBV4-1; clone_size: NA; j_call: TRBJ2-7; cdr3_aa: CASSPNTGGLYEQYF; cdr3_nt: TGCGCCAGCAGCCCAAATACGGGGGGCCTCTACGAGCAGTACTTC
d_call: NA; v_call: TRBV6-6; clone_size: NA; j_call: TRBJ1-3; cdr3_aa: CASTATRSGNTIYF; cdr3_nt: TGTGCCAGCACTGCTACGCGATCCGGAAACACCATATATTTT
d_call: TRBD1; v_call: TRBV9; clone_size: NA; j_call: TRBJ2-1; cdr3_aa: CASSEGGQGSDNEQFF; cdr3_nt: TGTGCCAGCAGCGAAGGGGGACAGGGGAGCGACAATGAGCAGTTCTTC
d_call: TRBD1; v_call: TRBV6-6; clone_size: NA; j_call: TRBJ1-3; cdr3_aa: CASSYTGDSGNTIYF; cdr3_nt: TGTGCCAGCAGTTACACAGGGGACTCTGGAAACACCATATATTTT
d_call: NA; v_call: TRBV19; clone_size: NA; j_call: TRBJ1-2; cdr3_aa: CASSMDSGGYTF; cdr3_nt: TGTGCCAGTAGTATGGACAGCGGTGGCTACACCTTC
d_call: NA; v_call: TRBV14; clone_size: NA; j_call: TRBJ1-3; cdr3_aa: CASSQERTARSGNTIYF; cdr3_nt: TGTGCCAGCAGTCAAGAAAGGACAGCCCGCTCTGGAAACACCATATATTTT
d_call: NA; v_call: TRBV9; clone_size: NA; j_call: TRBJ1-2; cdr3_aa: CASRGLNGYTF; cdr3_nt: TGTGCCAGCAGGGGGCTAAATGGCTACACCTTC
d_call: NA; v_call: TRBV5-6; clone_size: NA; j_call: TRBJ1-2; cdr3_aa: CASSSWRANYGYTF; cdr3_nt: TGTGCCAGTTCTTCTTGGCGGGCTAACTATGGCTACACCTTC
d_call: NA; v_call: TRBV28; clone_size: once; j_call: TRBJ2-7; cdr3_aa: CASSRDTFERGRTTPSYEQYF; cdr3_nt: TGTGCCAGCAGCCGGGACACATTCGAGCGGGGAAGGACCACCCCCTCCTACGAGCAGTACTTC
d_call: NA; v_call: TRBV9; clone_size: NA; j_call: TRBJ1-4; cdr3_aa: CASSVTGGGLGEKLFF; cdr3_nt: TGTGCCAGCAGCGTCACCGGGGGGGGGCTAGGGGAAAAACTGTTTTTT
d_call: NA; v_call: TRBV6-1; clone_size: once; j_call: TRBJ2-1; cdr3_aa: CASRPDGRYNEQFF; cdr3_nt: TGTGCCAGCAGGCCCGACGGGAGATACAATGAGCAGTTCTTC
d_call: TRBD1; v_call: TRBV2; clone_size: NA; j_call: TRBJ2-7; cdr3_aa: CAIGQASYEQYF; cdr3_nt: TGTGCCATTGGACAGGCCTCCTACGAGCAGTACTTC
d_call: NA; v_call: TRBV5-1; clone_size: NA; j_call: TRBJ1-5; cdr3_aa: CASSLGQGEFQPQHF; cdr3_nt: TGCGCCAGCAGCTTGGGCCAGGGCGAGTTTCAGCCCCAGCATTTT
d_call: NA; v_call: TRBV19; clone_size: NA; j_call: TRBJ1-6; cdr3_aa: CASSIGESPLHF; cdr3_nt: TGTGCCAGTAGTATTGGGGAGTCACCCCTCCACTTT
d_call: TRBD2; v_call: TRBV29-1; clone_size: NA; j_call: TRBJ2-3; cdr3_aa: CSVRAGDGDTQYF; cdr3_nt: TGCAGCGTCCGAGCGGGGGATGGAGATACGCAGTATTTT
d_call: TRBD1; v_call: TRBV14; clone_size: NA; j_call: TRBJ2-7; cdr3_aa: CASSQTGLGVYEQYF; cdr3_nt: TGTGCCAGCAGCCAGACAGGGCTGGGGGTATACGAGCAGTACTTC
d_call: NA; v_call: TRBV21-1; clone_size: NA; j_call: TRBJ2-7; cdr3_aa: CASNPGQGDNYEQYF; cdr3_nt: TGTGCCAGCAACCCAGGACAGGGAGACAACTACGAGCAGTACTTC
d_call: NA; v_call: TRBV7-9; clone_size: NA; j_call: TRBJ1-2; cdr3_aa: CASSSGDNYGYTF; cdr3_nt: TGTGCCAGCAGCTCTGGAGACAACTATGGCTACACCTTC
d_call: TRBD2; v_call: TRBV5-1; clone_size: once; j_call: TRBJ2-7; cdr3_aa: CASRLAAGGTPYEQYF; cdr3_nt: TGCGCCAGCAGACTGGCAGCGGGGGGGACCCCCTACGAGCAGTACTTC
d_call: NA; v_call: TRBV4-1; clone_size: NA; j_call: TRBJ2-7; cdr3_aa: CASSHLLNRVAGYEQYF; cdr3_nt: TGCGCCAGCAGCCATCTTCTAAACAGGGTAGCCGGGTACGAGCAGTACTTC
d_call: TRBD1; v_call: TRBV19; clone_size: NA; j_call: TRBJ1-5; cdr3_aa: CASSIWGQGTSNQPQHF; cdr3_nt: TGTGCCAGTAGTATTTGGGGACAGGGGACGAGCAATCAGCCCCAGCATTTT
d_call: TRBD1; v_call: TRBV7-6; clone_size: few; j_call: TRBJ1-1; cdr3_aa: CASSLGQGGDSEAFF; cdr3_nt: TGTGCCAGCAGCTTAGGACAGGGGGGTGATTCTGAAGCTTTCTTT
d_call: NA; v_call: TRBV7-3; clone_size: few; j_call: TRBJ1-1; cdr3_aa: CASSPHVGLYTEAFF; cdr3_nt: TGTGCCAGCAGCCCCCATGTTGGGCTGTACACTGAAGCTTTCTTT
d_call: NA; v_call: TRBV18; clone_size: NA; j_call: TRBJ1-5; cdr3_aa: CASSPGENQPQHF; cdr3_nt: TGTGCCAGCTCACCAGGGGAGAATCAGCCCCAGCATTTT
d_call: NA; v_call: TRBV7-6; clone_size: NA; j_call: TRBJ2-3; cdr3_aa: CASSLDRADTQYF; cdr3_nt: TGTGCCAGCAGCTTAGACAGGGCGGATACGCAGTATTTT
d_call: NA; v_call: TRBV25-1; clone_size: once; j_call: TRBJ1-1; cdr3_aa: CASSEDSHPDTEAFF; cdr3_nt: TGTGCCAGCAGTGAAGACAGTCACCCCGACACTGAAGCTTTCTTT
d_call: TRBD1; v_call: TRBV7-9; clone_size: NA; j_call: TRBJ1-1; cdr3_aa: CASNLGGSGTEAFF; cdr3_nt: TGTGCCAGCAACTTAGGGGGCTCGGGCACTGAAGCTTTCTTT
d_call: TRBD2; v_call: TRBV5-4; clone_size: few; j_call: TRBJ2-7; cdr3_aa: CASSAGTSGGATYEQYF; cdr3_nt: TGTGCCAGCAGCGCCGGGACTAGCGGGGGAGCCACCTACGAGCAGTACTTC
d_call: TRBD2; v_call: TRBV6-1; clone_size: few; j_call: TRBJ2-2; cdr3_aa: CASQIAGGPSGELFF; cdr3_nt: TGTGCCAGCCAAATAGCGGGGGGGCCTAGCGGGGAGCTGTTTTTT
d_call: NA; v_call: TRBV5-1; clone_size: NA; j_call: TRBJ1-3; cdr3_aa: CASSLDRDSGNTIYF; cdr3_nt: TGCGCCAGCAGCTTGGACAGGGACTCTGGAAACACCATATATTTT
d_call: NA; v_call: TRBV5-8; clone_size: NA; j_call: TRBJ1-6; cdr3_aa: CASREGDIVGSPLHF; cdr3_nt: TGTGCCAGCCGGGAAGGGGACATCGTCGGTTCGCCCCTCCACTTT
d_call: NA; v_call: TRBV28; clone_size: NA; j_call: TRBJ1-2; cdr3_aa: CASSSEGSDYGYTF; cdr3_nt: TGTGCCAGCAGTTCGGAGGGATCGGACTATGGCTACACCTTC
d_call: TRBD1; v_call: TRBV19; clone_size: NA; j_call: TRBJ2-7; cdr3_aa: CASSSPGQGSRNEQYF; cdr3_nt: TGTGCCAGTAGTAGCCCGGGACAGGGGAGTCGCAACGAGCAGTACTTC
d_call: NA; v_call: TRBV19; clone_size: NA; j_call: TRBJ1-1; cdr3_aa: CASRPQGVGEAFF; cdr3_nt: TGTGCCAGTAGACCACAGGGAGTGGGTGAAGCTTTCTTT
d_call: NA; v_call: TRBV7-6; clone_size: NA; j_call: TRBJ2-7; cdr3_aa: CASSLAFKAMPGDEQYF; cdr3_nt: TGTGCCAGCAGCTTAGCGTTTAAGGCCATGCCCGGAGACGAGCAGTACTTC
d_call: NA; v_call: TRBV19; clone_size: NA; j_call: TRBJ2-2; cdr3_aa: CASKTSWAGELFF; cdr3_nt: TGTGCCAGTAAGACTAGTTGGGCCGGGGAGCTGTTTTTT
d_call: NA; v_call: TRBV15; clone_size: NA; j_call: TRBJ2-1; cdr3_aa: CATSRTVAGGSSYNEQFF; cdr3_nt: TGTGCCACCAGCAGAACGGTGGCAGGTGGGAGCTCCTACAATGAGCAGTTCTTC
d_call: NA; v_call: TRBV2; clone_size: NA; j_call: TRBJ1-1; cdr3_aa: CASSQRGTDTEAFF; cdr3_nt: TGTGCCAGCAGTCAAAGGGGTACGGACACTGAAGCTTTCTTT
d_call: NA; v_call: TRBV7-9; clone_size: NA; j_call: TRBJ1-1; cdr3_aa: CASSDTPNTEAFF; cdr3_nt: TGTGCCAGCAGCGATACACCGAACACTGAAGCTTTCTTT
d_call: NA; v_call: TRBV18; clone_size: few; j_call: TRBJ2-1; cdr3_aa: CASSPPSTSHEQFF; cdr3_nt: TGTGCCAGCTCACCACCGTCCACTAGCCATGAGCAGTTCTTC
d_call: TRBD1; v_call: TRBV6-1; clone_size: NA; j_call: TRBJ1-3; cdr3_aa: CATGQGHSGNTIYF; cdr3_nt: TGTGCCACGGGACAGGGACACTCTGGAAACACCATATATTTT
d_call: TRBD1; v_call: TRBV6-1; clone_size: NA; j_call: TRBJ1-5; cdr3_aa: CASSWTGASNQPQHF; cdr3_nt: TGTGCCAGCAGTTGGACAGGGGCTAGCAATCAGCCCCAGCATTTT
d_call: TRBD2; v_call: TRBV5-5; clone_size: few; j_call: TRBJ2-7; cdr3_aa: CASSWGLAGTYEQYF; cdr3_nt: TGTGCCAGCAGCTGGGGGCTAGCGGGGACCTACGAGCAGTACTTC
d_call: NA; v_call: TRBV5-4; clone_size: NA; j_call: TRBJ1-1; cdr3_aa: CASSHLTNTEAFF; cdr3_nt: TGTGCCAGCAGCCATCTTACAAACACTGAAGCTTTCTTT